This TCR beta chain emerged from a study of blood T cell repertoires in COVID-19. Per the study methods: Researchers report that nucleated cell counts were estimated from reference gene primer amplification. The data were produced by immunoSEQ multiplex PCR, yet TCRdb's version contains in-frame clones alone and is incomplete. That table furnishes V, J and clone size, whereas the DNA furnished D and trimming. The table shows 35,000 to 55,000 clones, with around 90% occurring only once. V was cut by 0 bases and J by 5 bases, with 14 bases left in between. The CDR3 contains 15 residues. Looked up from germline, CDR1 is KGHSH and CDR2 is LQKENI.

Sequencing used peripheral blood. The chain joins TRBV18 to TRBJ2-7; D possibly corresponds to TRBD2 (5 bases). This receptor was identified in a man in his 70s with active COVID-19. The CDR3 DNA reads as TGTGCCAGCTCACCACCACGGGCAGCGGCTGACGAGCAGTACTTC. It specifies CASSPPRAAADEQYF.